This T cell receptor (beta chain) was recorded in a study of glioma-infiltrating T cells after dendritic cell vaccination. At the level of the study: Patients received three intradermal dendritic cell vaccine injections at biweekly intervals.

Only patients with spare fresh-frozen tumor and over two years of follow-up were included. All glioblastoma patients lacked an isocitrate dehydrogenase mutation. The germline gives CDR1 SGHTA, CDR2 FQGTGA. V lost 0 bases and J lost 5; bases outside the gene matches: 11. This CDR3 has 19 amino acids. Primers: 60 V beta forward and 13 J beta reverse. The repertoire was sequenced with immunoSEQ multiplex PCR; TCRdb's copy has only in-frame clones and lacks some. The sample lists 80,000 to 95,000 clones, about 85% occurring once. Sequenced material: blood, taken before dendritic cell vaccination. The J gene is TRBJ2-2, the V gene TRBV7-3; 11 bases are shared with TRBD2. The TCR sequence derives from a human donor with glioblastoma. The CDR3: CASSLTFSTSGRVTGELFF. DNA of the CDR3: TGTGCCAGCAGCTTAACGTTTTCTACTAGCGGGAGAGTAACCGGGGAGCTGTTTTTT.